This TCR beta chain was sequenced in a study of T cell responses to AZD1222 COVID-19 vaccine. General observations from the study: Without day 14 samples, only post-peak T cell repertoires were studied.

Repertoires were generated with immunoSEQ multiplex PCR, while TCRdb's copy carries only in-frame clones and drops some. The data show around 120,000 clones, more than 75% seen once. For this clone: The target antigen is unknown.

The CDR3 loop spans 13 amino acids. V lost 2 bases and J 4 bases, leaving 10 bases between the germline ends. In germline, CDR1 is SQVTM, CDR2 ANQGSEA. The origin of this receptor is an adult in good health. Specimen: peripheral blood, collected on day 0 of AZD1222 vaccination. The chain is built from TRBV29-1 and TRBJ2-3; D unclear. The CDR3 region is CSVEWTAADTQYF. The CDR3 DNA sequence: TGCAGCGTTGAATGGACGGCCGCAGATACGCAGTATTTT.